This is a list of T cell receptor beta chains from one sample in a study of CXCR3-negative and CXCR3-positive naive CD8 T cells. TCRdb re-called the 5' RACE reads; one entry per CDR3 protein, DNA not given. The sample spans approximately 60,000 distinct CDR3 sequences; the ten largest clones claim 20% to 25%. Sequenced sample: memory CD8+ T cells from blood. The receptors shown here come from a human donor in good health. Some clones in this sample may be carry-over from other donors' samples. Each CDR3 is given with its conserved first and last residue.

TRBV28	TRBJ1-5	17	CASSYGTGLAIHQPQHF
TRBV25-1	TRBJ2-7	16	CASSPWDRSGPYEQYF
TRBV6-6	TRBJ2-1	14	CASSSTGSYNEQFF
TRBV29-1	TRBJ1-3	13	CSAGPNSGNTIYF
TRBV29-1	TRBJ2-1	13	CSVEVPYYNEQFF
TRBV29-1	TRBJ2-1	15	CSVEDSVTGDDEQFF
TRBV20-1	TRBJ1-4	13	CSASQGIGEKLFF
TRBV29-1	TRBJ2-7	13	CSVRDRASYEQYF
TRBV29-1	TRBJ1-2	14	CSVDEGWSNYGYTF
TRBV9	TRBJ2-7	16	CASSVAVASGTYEQYF
TRBV29-1	TRBJ2-5	16	CSVEPISTGIQETQYF
TRBV7-9	TRBJ1-1	14	CASSPNRGYTEAFF
TRBV6-4	TRBJ2-3	14	CASSDSTSTDTQYF
TRBV29-1	TRBJ2-3	15	CSVESRGVGTGTQYF
TRBV3-1	TRBJ2-5	20	CASSQDPSRTSGGAGETQYF
TRBV2	TRBJ1-2	15	CASSDATGSEYGYTF
TRBV20-1	TRBJ2-3	17	CSARGLAGDEPTDTQYF
TRBV6-1	TRBJ2-1	15	CASSSSGGAYNEQFF
TRBV27	TRBJ1-1	15	CASGSLVRVNTEAFF
TRBV5-1	TRBJ2-2	16	CASSGRDGPSPGELFF
TRBV28	TRBJ1-2	13	CASSYGTDYGYTF
TRBV4-3	TRBJ2-1	16	CASSQGSYDNYNEQFF
TRBV4-3	TRBJ2-1	16	CASSQGAGTTFGEQFF
TRBV12-3/TRBV12-4	TRBJ2-7	15	CASSAPGQSTYEQYF
TRBV14	TRBJ1-1	12	CASSRWNTEAFF
TRBV6-5	TRBJ2-3	15	CASSPLEGSTDTQYF